This record covers a single T cell receptor beta chain. This entry is derived from a study of blood T cell repertoires in COVID-19. Authors' processing steps: Using reference gene primer amplification, nucleated cell counts were estimated. Repertoires were generated with immunoSEQ multiplex PCR, while TCRdb's copy carries only in-frame clones and drops some. V, J and clone size reflect that table, while D and trimming were determined from the DNA. The table lists about 280,000 clones, 88% of them singletons. Participants came from 24 US areas, aged roughly 18 to 89 years. Cohort placement rested on clinical history that participants reported themselves. Material for sequencing was PBMCs or T cells enriched from blood (not recorded which). The TCR comes from a woman under 40 who had recovered from COVID-19.

CDR3: CASSREAGHNEQFF. CDR3 bases: TGCGCCAGCAGCCGGGAAGCGGGCCACAATGAGCAGTTCTTC. V usage is TRBV4-1 and J usage is TRBJ2-1; a possible D gene is TRBD2 (6 bases). The germline gives CDR1 MGHRA, CDR2 YSYEKL. This CDR3 comprises 14 residues. Trimming removed 4 bases at V and 5 bases at J, with 12 bases between.